This T cell receptor (beta chain) was recovered during a study of technical replicates of blood from a few donors. V was cut by 4 bases and J by 2 bases, with 15 bases left in between. CDR1 is KGHSH, CDR2 LQKENI, per germline. The CDR3 totals 16 residues. Repertoires were generated with immunoSEQ multiplex PCR, while TCRdb's copy carries only in-frame clones and drops some. The sample includes 75,000 to 95,000 clones, 95% seen only once; the top ten take approximately 0.25%. The TCR originated in a human donor in good health. Sequencing used T cells isolated from PBMCs. The chain uses TRBV18 and TRBJ1-3; possibly TRBD1 for D (5 bases). The CDR3 protein is CASSLQGDSAGNTIYF. The DNA of the CDR3 is TGTGCCAGCTCACTCCAGGGTGATTCGGCTGGAAACACCATATATTTT.